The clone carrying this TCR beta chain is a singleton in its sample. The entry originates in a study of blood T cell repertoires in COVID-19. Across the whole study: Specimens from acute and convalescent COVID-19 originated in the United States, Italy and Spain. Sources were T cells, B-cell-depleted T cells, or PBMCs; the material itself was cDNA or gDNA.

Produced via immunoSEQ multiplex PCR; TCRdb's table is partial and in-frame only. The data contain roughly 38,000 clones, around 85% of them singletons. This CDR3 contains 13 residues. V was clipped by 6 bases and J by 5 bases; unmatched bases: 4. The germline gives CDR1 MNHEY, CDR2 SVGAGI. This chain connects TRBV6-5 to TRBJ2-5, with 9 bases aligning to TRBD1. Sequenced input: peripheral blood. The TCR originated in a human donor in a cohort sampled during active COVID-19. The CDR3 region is CASSDRGEETQYF. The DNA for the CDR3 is TGTGCCAGCAGCGACAGGGGGGAGGAGACCCAGTACTTC.